This record looks at one T cell receptor (beta chain) sequence and its context. The data belong to a study of T-cell memory formation after mild COVID-19. Trimming removed 2 bases at V and 3 bases at J, with 18 bases between. This CDR3 is 17 amino acids long. Per the germline V gene, CDR1 is KGHDR and CDR2 is SFDVKD. TCRdb reanalysed the 5' RACE reads using MiXCR and keeps one entry per CDR3 protein. This sample has about 160,000 distinct CDR3 sequences, with 31% found just once. The sample taken for sequencing was PBMCs or a T cell subset sorted from them (not recorded which). This receptor was identified in an adult woman who had mild COVID-19 (a few samples of this study predate the infection). Cell type and time point are not known. This rearrangement joins TRBV24-1 to TRBJ1-1; D is undetermined. CDR3 in amino acids: CATSDWIWEMKDTEAFF. The DNA for the CDR3 is TGTGCCACCAGTGATTGGATATGGGAAATGAAGGACACTGAAGCTTTCTTT.